Given below is one T cell receptor (beta chain) in context. The antigen remains undetermined. This sample is part of a study of cytomegalovirus exposure and HLA in healthy donors. It was with 60 Vbeta and 13 Jbeta primers that the PCR ran. Sequencing used immunoSEQ multiplex PCR; TCRdb keeps in-frame clones, though not all of them. This repertoire shows roughly 140,000 clones, more than 60% found once; its top ten account for about 2.8%. Germline values: CDR1 SGHNT, CDR2 YYREEE (reference sequence). The length of the CDR3 is 15 residues. The V segment lost 2 bases and the J segment 4 bases; nucleotides outside the gene matches: 6. Overall study findings and caveats: Later work found that TCR association rates differed between HLA loci; DRB1 had the most and HLA-C the fewest.

The rearrangement joins TRBV5-4 to TRBJ2-5; 9 bases are a match to TRBD1. Sequencing input: PBMCs. The sequence came from a male donor in good health and CMV-seronegative. Here the CDR3 DNA reads TGTGCCAGCAGCTTCACAGGGGGCCAGGGAGAGACCCAGTACTTC. It translates to CASSFTGGQGETQYF.